Listed below are T cell receptor beta chains from one sample, sequenced in a study of CD8 T cells in Susac syndrome. TCRdb reprocessed the immunoSEQ multiplex PCR reads with MiXCR, giving one entry per CDR3 protein. The sample records 150,000 to 200,000 distinct CDR3 sequences, about 95% being singletons. The sequencing sample was made of CD4+ T cells from PBMCs. All receptors derive from a human donor with multiple sclerosis. Both conserved end residues are part of each CDR3. A D gene is named only where the DNA matches it firmly. Some rows have no size entry. The others give once, few or many, or a class for an expanded clone.

TGTGGCACCAGCAGAGTTATCGGGTCGGGAGTTGAGCAGTTCTTC	CGTSRVIGSGVEQFF	-	-	TRBV15	TRBJ2-1
TGTGCCAGTAGTGGGACAGGGGGCGCGGCGAATGGCTACACCTTC	CASSGTGGAANGYTF	TRBD1	-	TRBV19	TRBJ1-2
TGTGCCAGCAGCACCCGGGACACGGGGCCCGGGGAGCTGTTTTTT	CASSTRDTGPGELFF	-	-	TRBV7-9	TRBJ2-2
TGCAGTGCCTTTAAGGACCGCGCCAACGAGCAGTACTTC	CSAFKDRANEQYF	-	-	TRBV20-1	TRBJ2-7
TGTGCCAGCAGTTTCTGGAGGACTAGCGACCAAGAGACCCAGTACTTC	CASSFWRTSDQETQYF	TRBD2	-	TRBV27	TRBJ2-5
TGCGCCAGCAGCCGATTGGTCTCGGGTGGGGCCAACGTCCTGACTTTC	CASSRLVSGGANVLTF	-	-	TRBV4-1	TRBJ2-6
TGTGCCAGCAGTCCTACAGAGGTCGAGCAGTTCTTC	CASSPTEVEQFF	-	-	TRBV2	TRBJ2-1
TGCAGTGCTAGTCGCGGCGGGGCGAACACCGGGGAGCTGTTTTTT	CSASRGGANTGELFF	-	-	TRBV20-1	TRBJ2-2
TGTGCCAGCAGGACAGGGGATGATCAGCCCCAGCATTTT	CASRTGDDQPQHF	TRBD1	-	TRBV12-3/TRBV12-4	TRBJ1-5
TGTGCCACTTCGGTGGGTTTGCCTGTCTATGGCTACACCTTC	CATSVGLPVYGYTF	-	-	TRBV15	TRBJ1-2
TGTGCCTTCACAGCGGGAGGGGTTTCAGATACGCAGTATTTT	CAFTAGGVSDTQYF	TRBD2	-	TRBV30	TRBJ2-3
TGTGCCAGCAGTGAAGGGACACAAGGTAGAGACTATGGCTACACCTTC	CASSEGTQGRDYGYTF	-	-	TRBV2	TRBJ1-2
TGCAGTGCTACGCCCGGGACTAGCGGGCGGGCCTACAATGAGCAGTTCTTC	CSATPGTSGRAYNEQFF	TRBD2	-	TRBV20-1	TRBJ2-1
TGCAGTGCCTCATGGGGAGGGAATCAGCCCCAGCATTTT	CSASWGGNQPQHF	-	-	TRBV20-1	TRBJ1-5
TGTGCCAGCAGCCCCCGACTAGCGGGCTTTCCTACGCAGTATTTT	CASSPRLAGFPTQYF	TRBD2	-	TRBV7-3	TRBJ2-3
TGTGCCAGCAGCCTCGGGACAGAGATCTACAATGAGCAGTTCTTC	CASSLGTEIYNEQFF	TRBD1	-	TRBV7-8	TRBJ2-1
TGTGCCAGCAGCCAAGCGACAGCTCCCGGCAATGAGCAGTTCTTC	CASSQATAPGNEQFF	-	-	TRBV14	TRBJ2-1
TGTGCCACCAGTGATGGGGGATCGCCTGGGGCCAACGTCCTGACTTTC	CATSDGGSPGANVLTF	-	-	TRBV24-1	TRBJ2-6
TGTGCCAGCAGTTTGACTAGCGGGACGAGCTCCTACGAGCAGTACTTC	CASSLTSGTSSYEQYF	TRBD2	-	TRBV12-3/TRBV12-4	TRBJ2-7
TGTGCCACCGAGGAGATCAATTCCTACAATGAGCAGTTCTTC	CATEEINSYNEQFF	-	-	TRBV15	TRBJ2-1
TGCAGTGCTTATGCACAAGGCCAAGAGACCCAGTACTTC	CSAYAQGQETQYF	-	once	TRBV20-1	TRBJ2-5
TGTGCCAGCAGCGTAGGTGACATGACAGATACGCAGTATTTT	CASSVGDMTDTQYF	-	-	TRBV9	TRBJ2-3
TGTGCCAGCAGTTTCGGCGCAAACAGGGTCAGCTATGGCTACACCTTC	CASSFGANRVSYGYTF	-	-	TRBV12-3/TRBV12-4	TRBJ1-2
TGCAGTGTTTTGGAGGCGGATGGGACTGAAGCTTTCTTT	CSVLEADGTEAFF	-	-	TRBV20-1	TRBJ1-1
TGCAGTGCTCGACTAGCGGGAGGGACTAATGAGCAGTTCTTC	CSARLAGGTNEQFF	TRBD2	-	TRBV20-1	TRBJ2-1
TGTGCCTGGAGTGAGGGTAGGCTGGACGAGCAGTACTTC	CAWSEGRLDEQYF	-	-	TRBV30	TRBJ2-7
TGTGCCAGCAGCCAACGTAGCGGGGTTGAGCAGTACTTC	CASSQRSGVEQYF	TRBD2	-	TRBV3-1	TRBJ2-7
TGTGCCAGCAGCTTAGGGGTTGGGGAGACCCAGTACTTC	CASSLGVGETQYF	-	few	TRBV7-2	TRBJ2-5
TGTGCCAGCAGCCCTCAACAGGGGTTAGGCACTGAAGCTTTCTTT	CASSPQQGLGTEAFF	TRBD1	-	TRBV3-1	TRBJ1-1
TGCAGTGCCTTAGGGGGAAATCAGCCCCAGCATTTT	CSALGGNQPQHF	-	-	TRBV20-1	TRBJ1-5
TGCGCCAGCAGCTTGGTAGTGAACACTGAAGCTTTCTTT	CASSLVVNTEAFF	-	-	TRBV5-1	TRBJ1-1
TGCAGTGCTAGAGATCCTGTGACCTCGTACGAGCAGTACTTC	CSARDPVTSYEQYF	-	-	TRBV20-1	TRBJ2-7
TGCGCCAGCAGACCTACCGGGACAGCTAACTACGAGCAGTACTTC	CASRPTGTANYEQYF	TRBD1	-	TRBV5-1	TRBJ2-7
TGTGCCAACTCGACTAGCGGTGCGGATACGCAGTATTTT	CANSTSGADTQYF	TRBD2	once	TRBV2	TRBJ2-3
TGCAGTGCTAGTGGCGCTAGCGTGGACCAAGAGACCCAGTACTTC	CSASGASVDQETQYF	-	-	TRBV20-1	TRBJ2-5
TGTGCCACCAGTGACCCGGGACTGAAAGAGCAGTTCTTC	CATSDPGLKEQFF	-	-	TRBV24-1	TRBJ2-1
TGCGCCAGCAGCAAGGGGATCGGTGAAAAACTGTTTTTT	CASSKGIGEKLFF	-	-	TRBV5-1	TRBJ1-4
TGTGCCAGCAGCCATCGACAGGGAACAATCTACGAGCAGTACTTC	CASSHRQGTIYEQYF	TRBD1	-	TRBV7-8	TRBJ2-7
TGTGCCACCAGCAGAGCCCCGGACAGCTACGAGCAGTACTTC	CATSRAPDSYEQYF	-	once	TRBV15	TRBJ2-7
TGCAGCGTCCAAACAGGGCGGGACACTGAAGCTTTCTTT	CSVQTGRDTEAFF	-	-	TRBV29-1	TRBJ1-1
TGTGCCTGGAGTTACCACTCCTACGAGCAGTACTTC	CAWSYHSYEQYF	-	-	TRBV30	TRBJ2-7
TGCAGTGCTAGAGCGTACGAGCAGTACTTC	CSARAYEQYF	-	once	TRBV20-1	TRBJ2-7
TGCAGTGCTAGGCTGGGGCTCGAGACCCAGTACTTC	CSARLGLETQYF	-	-	TRBV20-1	TRBJ2-5
TGTGCCACCAGCCCGCAAGGGGGGTTGGATACGCAGTATTTT	CATSPQGGLDTQYF	-	-	TRBV15	TRBJ2-3
TGTGCCAGCAGCCAGCTCCGGGACTACAATGAGCAGTTCTTC	CASSQLRDYNEQFF	-	-	TRBV14	TRBJ2-1
TGTGCCAGCTCACCAGAGACAGGGGTTAATGAGCAGTTCTTC	CASSPETGVNEQFF	TRBD1	-	TRBV18	TRBJ2-1
TGTGCCAGCAGCAGGGGACAGAAGGATGAGCAGTTCTTC	CASSRGQKDEQFF	TRBD1	-	TRBV11-2	TRBJ2-1
TGTGCCAGCACTCCGGGACTAGCGCCGCTGGAGGGGCAGTATTTT	CASTPGLAPLEGQYF	TRBD2	-	TRBV7-9	TRBJ2-3
TGTGCCAGCAGCGCAGGAACGTTCCAAGAGACCCAGTACTTC	CASSAGTFQETQYF	-	-	TRBV9	TRBJ2-5
TGTGCCAGCAGTCGGGACCCCTGGGGCAATGAGCAGTTCTTC	CASSRDPWGNEQFF	-	-	TRBV27	TRBJ2-1
TGCAGTGCTAGAAGAGGGAGGGATACGCAGTATTTT	CSARRGRDTQYF	-	-	TRBV20-1	TRBJ2-3
TGTGCCTGGAGTTTTCCCTTGAACACTGAAGCTTTCTTT	CAWSFPLNTEAFF	-	-	TRBV30	TRBJ1-1